The present entry profiles one T cell receptor beta chain with its context. The sample belongs to a study of blood T cell repertoires in COVID-19. Study overall: COVID-19 samples, acute and convalescent, were from the United States, Italy and Spain. Nucleic acid was either cDNA or gDNA, and it came from T cells, B-cell-depleted T cells, or PBMCs.

The protocol was immunoSEQ multiplex PCR, while the TCRdb copy is restricted to in-frame clones and leaves out a portion. Among 250,000 or so clones listed, roughly 88% were seen once. In assigning cohorts, the study relied on participant-reported clinical history. This CDR3 spans 14 amino acids. Germline CDR1 is MNHNY and CDR2 is SVGAGI (reference sequence). J was trimmed by 3 bases and V by 6 bases; bases with no gene match: 4. This chain uses TRBV6-6 with TRBJ1-1, with TRBD1 matching over 10 bases. This TCR was recovered from a woman in her thirties or forties with acute COVID-19. Material for sequencing was PBMCs or T cells enriched from blood (not recorded which). The CDR3 nucleotides are TGTGCCAGCAGCCCGACAGGGGGCGACACTGAAGCTTTCTTT. As protein: CASSPTGGDTEAFF.